These 11 T cell receptor beta chains came from one sample sequenced in a study of shared clonotypes between healthy human individuals. Produced via immunoSEQ multiplex PCR; TCRdb's table is partial and in-frame only. The table includes a few hundred thousand clones, around 97% detected once. The sample was naive CD4+ T cells sorted from blood. The subset: CD45RA+ positively selected. The source of these receptors is a woman in her 30s in good health.

The genes are TRBV15 and TRBJ1-2; TRBD1 matches at 8 bases. V shed 6 bases and J 13 bases; nucleotides not matched to a gene: 10. This CDR3 spans 12 amino acids. Germline CDR1 LNHNV, CDR2 YYDKDF (reference sequence). The CDR3 protein is CATRIDRGVATF. The CDR3, as DNA: TGTGCCACCAGGATCGACAGGGGTGTCGCCACCTTC.

The chain carries TRBV30 and TRBJ1-3; D uncertain. CDR1 and CDR2 from the germline V gene are GTSNPN and SVGIG (reference sequence). CDR3 length: 12 residues. Trimming shortened V by 0 bases and J by 7 bases, and 7 bases separated the two germline ends. In nucleotides, the CDR3 is TGTGCCTGGAGTGTACGCGGGAACACCATATATTTT. Protein sequence: CAWSVRGNTIYF.

The chain couples TRBV5-1 to TRBJ1-1, with 10 bases that match TRBD1. The J segment lost 1 base and the V segment lost 4 bases, leaving 7 bases of the junction unmatched. Germline-derived CDR1 and CDR2 are SGHRS and YFSETQ. CDR3 length: 16 residues. DNA of the CDR3: TGCGCCAGCAGCATGGGGGACAGGGGCCCGAACACTGAAGCTTTCTTT. Translation: CASSMGDRGPNTEAFF.

This clone is a singleton in its sample. This chain uses TRBV6-5 with TRBJ1-1, with D unresolved. CDR1 is MNHEY, CDR2 SVGAGI, per germline. V shed 0 bases and J shed 0 bases, with 11 bases lying between them. The CDR3 covers 16 residues. The CDR3 is CASSYSNSVMNTEAFF. The CDR3 bases are TGTGCCAGCAGTTACTCGAATTCAGTCATGAACACTGAAGCTTTCTTT.

The chain recombines TRBV5-1 with TRBJ2-6; D uncertain. CDR1 is SGHRS, CDR2 YFSETQ, per germline. V was pared by 4 bases and J by 0 bases, with 11 bases between. The CDR3 totals 16 residues. The CDR3 bases are TGCGCCAGCAGCCGTATGGCCCTCTCTGGGGCCAACGTCCTGACTTTC. Translating it yields CASSRMALSGANVLTF.

Concerning this clone: Other DNA sequences in this sample translate to the same CDR3. The chain is built from TRBV9 and TRBJ2-1; D perhaps matches TRBD1 (5 bases). Germline lookup yields CDR1 SGDLS and CDR2 YYNGEE. CDR3 length: 15 amino acids. Trimming removed 0 bases from V and 1 base from J, with 8 bases in between. CDR3 nucleotide sequence: TGTGCCAGCAGCGTAGGGTCAGGGTCCTACAATGAGCAGTTCTTC. Translating gives CASSVGSGSYNEQFF.

The chain recombines TRBV10-3 with TRBJ2-3; 14 positions agree with TRBD2. Germline V lookup: CDR1 ENHRY, CDR2 SYGVKD. After removal of 8 bases from V and 2 bases from J, the junction contained 15 bases not matched to a gene. CDR3 size: 19 residues. The CDR3 protein is CAISPGGLAGAGSTDTQYF. CDR3 nucleotides: TGTGCCATCTCCCCGGGGGGACTAGCGGGAGCCGGATCCACAGATACGCAGTATTTT.

This clone was detected once. The chain recombines TRBV28 with TRBJ1-3; D is ambiguous. In germline, CDR1 is MDHEN, CDR2 SYDVKM. This CDR3 region has 14 residues. V shed 6 bases and J shed 4 bases, with 13 bases lying between them. The CDR3 is CASSQAAKGNTIYF. The CDR3, as DNA: TGTGCCAGCAGCCAAGCAGCAAAAGGAAACACCATATATTTT.

Points on this clone: The junction and the germline gene differ at one end; a read error may be behind it. This sequence joins TRBV27 and TRBJ2-7; D is possibly TRBD2 (6 bases). The germline gives CDR1 MNHEY, CDR2 SMNVEV (reference sequence). CDR3 length: 15 amino acids. DNA for the CDR3: TGTGCCAGCCAATTCACGGCGGGATTTTCCTTCGAGCAGTACTTC. Translating gives CASQFTAGFSFEQYF.

The CDR3 spells CASSAQSLQASGNTIYF. CDR3 in DNA: TGTGCCAGCTCAGCACAGAGCCTACAGGCCTCTGGAAACACCATATATTTT. The rearrangement joins TRBV18 to TRBJ1-3, with a possible D match to TRBD1 (5 bases). Per germline, CDR1 KGHSH and CDR2 LQKENI. The CDR3 spans 17 residues. The V gene lost 5 bases and the J gene lost 0 bases, with 17 bases spanning the gap. The entire variable domain, with the rest obtained from reference TRBV18 and TRBJ1-3, is as follows: NAGVMQNPRHLVRRRGQEARLRCSPMKGHSHVYWYRQLPEEGLKFMVYLQKENIIDESGMPKERFSAEFPKEGPSILRIQQVVRGDSAAYFCASSAQSLQASGNTIYFGEGSWLTVV.

The chain employs TRBV28 and TRBJ1-3; the D is unclear. Germline V gene data show CDR1 as MDHEN and CDR2 as SYDVKM. This CDR3 region has 14 residues. The V end lost 6 bases, the J end lost 3 bases, and 12 bases lay between the germline ends. As DNA, the CDR3 is TGTGCCAGCAGCTGGGCGGCGAGTGGAAACACCATATATTTT. This translates into CASSWAASGNTIYF. The full variable domain, its missing parts supplied by reference TRBV28 and TRBJ1-3, is DVKVTQSSRYLVKRTGEKVFLECVQDMDHENMFWYRQDPGLGLRLIYFSYDVKMKEKGDIPEGYSVSREKKERFSLILESASTNQTSMYLCASSWAASGNTIYFGEGSWLTVV.